Below, one T cell receptor beta chain is given with its context. The sample comes from a study of coeliac disease. Per germline, CDR1 SNHLY and CDR2 FYNNEI. The V end was cut by 7 bases, the J end by 3 bases, with 9 bases between. The CDR3 consists of 13 residues. Some clones are missing from TCRdb's copy, which holds only in-frame ones; the method was immunoSEQ multiplex PCR. The sample records around 6,500 clones, around 67% being singletons. The chain combines TRBV2 with TRBJ1-4; D gene uncertain. The clonotype originates from a man in his fifties with active celiac disease. The material sequenced was lamina propria lymphocytes from the gut. CDR3 sequence: CASKRFSNEKLFF. The CDR3 nucleotides read TGTGCCAGCAAGAGGTTCTCTAATGAAAAACTGTTTTTT. Filled out from reference TRBV2 and TRBJ1-4, the complete variable domain reads EPEVTQTPSHQVTQMGQEVILRCVPISNHLYFYWYRQILGQKVEFLVSFYNNEISEKSEIFDDQFSVERPDGSNFTLKIRSTKLEDSAMYFCASKRFSNEKLFFGSGTQLSVL.